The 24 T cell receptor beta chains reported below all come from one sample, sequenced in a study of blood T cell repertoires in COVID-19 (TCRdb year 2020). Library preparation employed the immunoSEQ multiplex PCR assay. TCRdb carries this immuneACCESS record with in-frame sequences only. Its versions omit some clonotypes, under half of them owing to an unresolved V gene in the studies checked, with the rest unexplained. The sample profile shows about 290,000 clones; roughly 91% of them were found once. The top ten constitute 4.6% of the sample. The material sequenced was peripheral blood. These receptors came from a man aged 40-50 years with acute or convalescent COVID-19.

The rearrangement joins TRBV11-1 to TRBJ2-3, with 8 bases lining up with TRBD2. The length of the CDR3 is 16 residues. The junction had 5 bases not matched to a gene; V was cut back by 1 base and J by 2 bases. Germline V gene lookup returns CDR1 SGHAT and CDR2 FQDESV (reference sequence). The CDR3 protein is CASSLGVSGDTDTQYF. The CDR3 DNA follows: TGTGCCAGCAGCTTAGGTGTTAGCGGGGACACAGATACGCAGTATTTT.

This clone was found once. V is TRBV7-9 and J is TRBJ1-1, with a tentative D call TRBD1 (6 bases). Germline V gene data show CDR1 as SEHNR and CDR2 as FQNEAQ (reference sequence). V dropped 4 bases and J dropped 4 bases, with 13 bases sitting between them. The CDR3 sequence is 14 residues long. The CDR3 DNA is TGTGCCAGCAGCTCCTGGGGGGGCCCCACTGAAGCTTTCTTT. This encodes CASSSWGGPTEAFF.

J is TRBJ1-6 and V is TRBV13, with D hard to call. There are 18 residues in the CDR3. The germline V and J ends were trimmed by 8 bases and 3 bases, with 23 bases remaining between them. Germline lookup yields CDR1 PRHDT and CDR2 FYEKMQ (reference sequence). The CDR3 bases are TGTGCCAGCCGGCCGACTACCTTCTTAAGCGGCTATAATTCACCCCTCCACTTT. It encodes CASRPTTFLSGYNSPLHF.

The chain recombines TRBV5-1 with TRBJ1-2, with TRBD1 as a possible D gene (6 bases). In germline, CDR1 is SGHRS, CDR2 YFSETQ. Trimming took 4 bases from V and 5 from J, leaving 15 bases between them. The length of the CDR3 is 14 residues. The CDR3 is CASSTQAGEYGYTF. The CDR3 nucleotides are TGCGCCAGCAGCACCCAAGCAGGGGAGTATGGCTACACCTTC.

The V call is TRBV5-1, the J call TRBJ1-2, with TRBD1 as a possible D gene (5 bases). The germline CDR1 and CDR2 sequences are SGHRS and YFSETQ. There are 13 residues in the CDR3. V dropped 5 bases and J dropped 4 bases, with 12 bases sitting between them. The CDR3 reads CASSPDSSYGYTF. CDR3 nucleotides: TGCGCCAGCAGTCCCGACAGCTCCTATGGCTACACCTTC.

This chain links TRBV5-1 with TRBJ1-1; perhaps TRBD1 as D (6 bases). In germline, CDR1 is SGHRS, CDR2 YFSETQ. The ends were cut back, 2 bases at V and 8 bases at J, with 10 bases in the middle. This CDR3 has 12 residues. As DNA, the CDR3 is TGCGCCAGCAGCTTACAGGGAATAGAAGCTTTCTTT. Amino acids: CASSLQGIEAFF.

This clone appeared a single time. The CDR3 nucleotides read TGCGCCAGCAGCTTGGCCACCTTCGGGGGGGGAACAGATACGCAGTATTTT. It encodes CASSLATFGGGTDTQYF. The gene calls are TRBV5-1 and TRBJ2-3; 8 bases align to TRBD2. The trim removed 0 bases at V and 3 bases at J, leaving 9 bases unmatched. CDR3 length equals 17 residues. Looked up from germline, CDR1 is SGHRS and CDR2 is YFSETQ.

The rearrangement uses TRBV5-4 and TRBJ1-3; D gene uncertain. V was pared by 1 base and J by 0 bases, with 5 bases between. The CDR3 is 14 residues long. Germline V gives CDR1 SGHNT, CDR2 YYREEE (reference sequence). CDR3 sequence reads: CASSLFSSGNTIYF. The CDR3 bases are TGTGCCAGCAGCTTGTTCAGCTCTGGAAACACCATATATTTT.

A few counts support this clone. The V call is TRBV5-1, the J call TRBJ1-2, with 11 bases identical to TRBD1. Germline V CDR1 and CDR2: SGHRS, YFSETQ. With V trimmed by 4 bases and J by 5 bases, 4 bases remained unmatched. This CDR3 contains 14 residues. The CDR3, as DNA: TGCGCCAGCAGCCCTGGACAGGGGGCTTATGGCTACACCTTC. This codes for CASSPGQGAYGYTF.

The chain's CDR3 is CSALAADNYGYTF. In DNA, the CDR3 is TGCAGCGCCCTCGCGGCCGACAACTATGGCTACACCTTC. V gene TRBV29-1 combines with J gene TRBJ1-2; D not certain. The CDR3 runs 13 residues. The ends were cut back, 7 bases at V and 2 bases at J, with 14 bases in the middle. Germline V CDR1 and CDR2: SQVTM, ANQGSEA.

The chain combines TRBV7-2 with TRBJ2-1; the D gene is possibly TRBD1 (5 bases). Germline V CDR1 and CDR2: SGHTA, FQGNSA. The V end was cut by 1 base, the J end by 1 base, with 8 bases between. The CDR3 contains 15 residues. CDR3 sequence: CASSLGQPSYNEQFF. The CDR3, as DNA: TGTGCCAGCAGCTTAGGACAGCCTTCCTACAATGAGCAGTTCTTC.

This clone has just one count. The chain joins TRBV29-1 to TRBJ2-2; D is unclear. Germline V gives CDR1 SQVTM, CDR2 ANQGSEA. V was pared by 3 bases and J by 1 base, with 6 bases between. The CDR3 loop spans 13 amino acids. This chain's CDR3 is CSVDQENTGELFF. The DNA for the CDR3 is TGCAGCGTTGACCAGGAGAACACCGGGGAGCTGTTTTTT.

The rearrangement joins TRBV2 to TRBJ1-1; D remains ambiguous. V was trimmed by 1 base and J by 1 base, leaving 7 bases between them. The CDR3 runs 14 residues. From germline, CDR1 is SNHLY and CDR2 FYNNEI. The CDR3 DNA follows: TGTGCCAGCAGTGAAGTCGCGGGGAACACTGAAGCTTTCTTT. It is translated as CASSEVAGNTEAFF.

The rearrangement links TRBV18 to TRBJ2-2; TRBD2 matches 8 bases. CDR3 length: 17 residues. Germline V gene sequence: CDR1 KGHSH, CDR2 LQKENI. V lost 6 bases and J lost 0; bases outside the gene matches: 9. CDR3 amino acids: CASSLTIAGSNTGELFF. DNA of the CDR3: TGTGCCAGCTCGCTAACTATAGCGGGGTCGAACACCGGGGAGCTGTTTTTT.

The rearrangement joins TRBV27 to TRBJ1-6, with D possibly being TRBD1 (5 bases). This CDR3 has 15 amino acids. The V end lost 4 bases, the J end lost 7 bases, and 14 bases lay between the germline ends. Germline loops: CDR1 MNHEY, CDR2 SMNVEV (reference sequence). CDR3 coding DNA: TGTGCCAGCAGTTCCCTACAGGTCGGGAATTCACCCCTCCACTTT. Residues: CASSSLQVGNSPLHF.

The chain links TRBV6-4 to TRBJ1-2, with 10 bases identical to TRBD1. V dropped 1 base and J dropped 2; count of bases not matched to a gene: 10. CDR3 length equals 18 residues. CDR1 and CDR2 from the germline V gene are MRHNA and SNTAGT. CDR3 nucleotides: TGTGCCAGCAGTGACTTTCCGGGACAGGGGAATTTGAACTATGGCTACACCTTC. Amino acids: CASSDFPGQGNLNYGYTF.

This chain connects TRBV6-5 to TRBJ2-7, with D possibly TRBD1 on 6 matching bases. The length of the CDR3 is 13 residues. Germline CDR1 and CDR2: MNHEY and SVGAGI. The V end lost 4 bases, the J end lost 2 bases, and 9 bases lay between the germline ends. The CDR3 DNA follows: TGTGCCAGCAGTTCCCCAGGGGCCTACGAGCAGTACTTC. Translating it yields CASSSPGAYEQYF.

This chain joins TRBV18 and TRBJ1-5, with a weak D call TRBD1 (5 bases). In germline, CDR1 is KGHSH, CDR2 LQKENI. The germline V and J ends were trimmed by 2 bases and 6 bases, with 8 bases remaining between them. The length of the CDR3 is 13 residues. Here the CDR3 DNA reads TGTGCCAGCTCACCATCGGGGGGTCAGCCCCAGCATTTT. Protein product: CASSPSGGQPQHF. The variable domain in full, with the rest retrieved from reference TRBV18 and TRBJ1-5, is NAGVMQNPRHLVRRRGQEARLRCSPMKGHSHVYWYRQLPEEGLKFMVYLQKENIIDESGMPKERFSAEFPKEGPSILRIQQVVRGDSAAYFCASSPSGGQPQHFGDGTRLSIL.

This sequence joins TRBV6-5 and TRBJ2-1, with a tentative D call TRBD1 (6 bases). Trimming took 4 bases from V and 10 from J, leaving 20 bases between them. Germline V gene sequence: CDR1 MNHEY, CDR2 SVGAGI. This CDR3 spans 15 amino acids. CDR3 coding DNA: TGTGCCAGCAGTTCCATATATCCCTTGACAGGCGAGCAGTTCTTC. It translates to CASSSIYPLTGEQFF.

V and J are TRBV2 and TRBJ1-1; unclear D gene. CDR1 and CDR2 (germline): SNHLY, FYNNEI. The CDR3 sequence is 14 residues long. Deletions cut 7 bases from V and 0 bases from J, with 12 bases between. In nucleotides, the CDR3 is TGTGCCAGCACCGGGGAGGGAGTGAACACTGAAGCTTTCTTT. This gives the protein CASTGEGVNTEAFF.

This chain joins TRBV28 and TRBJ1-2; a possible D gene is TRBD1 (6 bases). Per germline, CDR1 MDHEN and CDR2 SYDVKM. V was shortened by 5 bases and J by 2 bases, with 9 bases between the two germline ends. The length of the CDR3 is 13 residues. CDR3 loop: CASSITGNYGYTF. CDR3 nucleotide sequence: TGTGCCAGCAGTATAACAGGGAACTATGGCTACACCTTC.

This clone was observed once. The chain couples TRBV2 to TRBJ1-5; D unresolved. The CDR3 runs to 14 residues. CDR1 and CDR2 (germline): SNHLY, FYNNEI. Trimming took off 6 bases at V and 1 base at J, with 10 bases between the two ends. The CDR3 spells CASRRAGSNQPQHF. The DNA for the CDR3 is TGTGCCAGCAGGCGCGCCGGGAGCAATCAGCCCCAGCATTTT.

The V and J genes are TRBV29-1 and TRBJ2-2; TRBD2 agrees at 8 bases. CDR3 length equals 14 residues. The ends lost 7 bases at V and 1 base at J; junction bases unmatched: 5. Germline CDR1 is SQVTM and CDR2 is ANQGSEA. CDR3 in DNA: TGCAGCGCCTCAGCGGGGGAGAACACCGGGGAGCTGTTTTTT. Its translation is CSASAGENTGELFF.

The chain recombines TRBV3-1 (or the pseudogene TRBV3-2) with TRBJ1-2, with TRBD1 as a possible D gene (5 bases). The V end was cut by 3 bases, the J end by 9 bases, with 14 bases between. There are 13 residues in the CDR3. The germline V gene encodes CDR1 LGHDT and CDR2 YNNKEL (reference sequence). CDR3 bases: TGTGCCAGCAGCCATGGGGGGTCAGTCAGCTACACCTTC. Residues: CASSHGGSVSYTF.